This T cell receptor (beta chain) is drawn from a study of control samples from healthy donors and cancer patients. Produced via immunoSEQ multiplex PCR; TCRdb's table is partial and in-frame only. This sample carries more than 75,000 clones, 79% of them seen once, and the ten largest clones take about 11%. The CDR3 is 14 amino acids. CDR1 is SGHNT, CDR2 YYREEE, per germline (reference sequence). Trimming cost V 4 bases and J 2 bases, with 13 bases left between them. The clonotype was recovered from a young woman in good health. Material for sequencing was blood. V and J are TRBV5-4 and TRBJ2-7; either TRBD1 or TRBD2 may supply D (6 bases each). The DNA of the CDR3 is TGTGCCAGCAGCCCCGGAGGGGGACCCTACGAGCAGTACTTC. Translated: CASSPGGGPYEQYF.